This T cell receptor (beta chain) was sequenced for a study of T cell repertoires in cytomegalovirus infection. Trimming pared 3 bases from V and 0 bases from J, leaving 5 bases between. CDR1 and CDR2 (germline): ENHRY, SYGVKD. The CDR3 loop spans 13 amino acids. TCRdb reprocessed the reads with MiXCR, giving one entry per CDR3 protein. The sample carries fewer than 1,000,000 distinct CDR3 sequences, roughly 30% recorded once. Remarks on this clonotype: Its antigen is unknown.

The chain employs TRBV10-3 and TRBJ1-1; D ambiguous. The TCR originated in a human donor in good health (CMV status not recorded). Some clones in this sample may be carry-over from other donors' samples. The sequences come from cultured CD8+ T cells from PBMCs, collected from culture after CMV antigen stimulation. The CDR3 region is CAISDSMNTEAFF. The CDR3 DNA is TGTGCCATCAGTGACAGCATGAACACTGAAGCTTTCTTT.